This T cell receptor (beta chain) stems from a study of early T cells in non-severe SARS-CoV-2 infection. In the study overall: Chains were unpaired, as sequencing was done on bulk RNA from unsorted whole blood.

This clonotype was seen a few times. The CDR3 runs to 15 residues. The V and J ends lost 2 bases and 5 bases respectively, with 16 bases between them. CDR1 and CDR2 (germline): SGHNT, YYREEE (reference sequence). TCRdb re-derived calls from the 5' RACE reads in MiXCR, one entry per CDR3 protein. The sample contains more than 60,000 distinct CDR3 sequences, 12% of which appear only once. This material consisted of whole blood, taken at baseline. The TCR comes from an adult who was a healthcare worker with PCR-confirmed SARS-CoV-2 infection or an uninfected control (not recorded which). The chain recombines TRBV5-4 with TRBJ1-1; D is possibly TRBD1 (6 bases). The CDR3 sequence is CASSFTGQRGTEAFF. CDR3 DNA: TGTGCCAGCAGCTTCACTGGACAGAGGGGGACTGAAGCTTTCTTT.